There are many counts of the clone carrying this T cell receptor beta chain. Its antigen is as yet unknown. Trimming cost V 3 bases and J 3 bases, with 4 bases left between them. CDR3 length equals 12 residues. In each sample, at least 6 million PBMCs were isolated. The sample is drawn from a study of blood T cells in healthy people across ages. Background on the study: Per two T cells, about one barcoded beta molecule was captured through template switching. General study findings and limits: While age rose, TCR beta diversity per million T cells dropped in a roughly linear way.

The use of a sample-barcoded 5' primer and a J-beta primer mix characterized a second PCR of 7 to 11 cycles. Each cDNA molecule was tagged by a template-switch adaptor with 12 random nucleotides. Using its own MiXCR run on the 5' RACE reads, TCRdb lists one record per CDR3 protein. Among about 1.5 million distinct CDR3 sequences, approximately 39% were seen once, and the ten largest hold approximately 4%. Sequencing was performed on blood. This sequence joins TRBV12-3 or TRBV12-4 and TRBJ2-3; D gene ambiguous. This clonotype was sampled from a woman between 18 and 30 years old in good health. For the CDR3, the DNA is TGTGCCAGCAGTTTTCAGACAGATACGCAGTATTTT. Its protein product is CASSFQTDTQYF.